This T cell receptor (beta chain) emerged from a study of identical twins (dated by TCRdb to 2016 to 2017). With regard to the full study: To test whether fetal clonotypes persist, this study deep-sequenced TCR alpha and beta repertoires from monozygotic twins, from unrelated adults of various ages, and from cord blood. Replicate twin experiments were performed at different times using different library preparation protocols to rule out contamination.

Receptor libraries were prepared by 5' RACE. The sequencing machine was an Illumina HiSeq 2000. Template switching introduced a universal primer binding site; the final cDNA contained a unique molecular identifier, enabling accurate counting of TCR cDNA molecules. Specific primers in the conserved constant-segment region were used to synthesize first-strand cDNA for the TCR alpha and beta chains. Each cDNA library was double barcoded, with a SMART-Mk sample barcode plus Illumina barcodes, to control for contamination. TruSeq adapter sequences, together with Illumina sample barcodes, were added in two successive PCR steps. The Illumina HiSeq platform was used with custom primers to sequence TCR alpha and beta cDNA libraries. Under the source paper's analysis protocol: MiGEC was used to process raw reads and extract unique molecular identifiers, and MiXCR was used to find CDR3 positions. Recombination models were inferred per individual with the repgenHMM and IGoR tools using an EM algorithm. The analysis of shared clonotypes was done with the tcR package in R, with sharing normalized by the product of cloneset sizes. To study raw recombination without the effects of thymic and clonal selection, out-of-frame nonproductive sequences were analyzed. Clones were called with MiXCR by TCRdb after fastp trimmed the public reads at Q25, and only in-frame beta chains were retained. Every CDR3 protein is listed once, alongside the most common genes and DNA of its rows. The V and J calls were determined by TCRdb, not by the authors. The sample table shows approximately 500,000 distinct CDR3 sequences, and approximately 16% are seen once. Roughly 0.4% of the sample is held by the ten biggest clonotypes.

This clonotype occurred a few times. It has no known antigen specificity. The input lacks base qualities; no much larger clone sits a single base away. Every donor was a healthy Caucasian. Three pairs of female monozygotic twins, all aged about 18 to 29 years, made up the twin cohort. CD4+ and CD8+ T cell populations were isolated with positive isolation kits from Invitrogen. What the work shows at the level of the full study, not this receptor alone: Because the same donors could not be followed over many years, the conclusions depended on cross-sectional statistical analysis. In monozygotic twins, out-of-frame TCR alpha sharing was systematically underestimated by recombination models, although the models agreed with sharing between unrelated individuals. Out-of-frame TCR alpha sequences shared between twins showed an excess of low generation-probability sequences compared with coincidental sharing between unrelated individuals. Excess twin sharing in beta out-of-frame sequences was weaker because fewer shared sequences lowered the signal-to-noise ratio. Abundant cord blood beta clonotypes had fewer insertions, young adult naive repertoires showed a similar but weaker trend, and memory repertoires showed no such trend. Zero-insertion analyses could be partly confounded by invariant T cells such as MAIT and iNKT, though diverse VJ usage argued against such confounding for most clonotypes.

Including the terminal cysteine and phenylalanine, the CDR3 comprises 17 residues. The sequence is cut down to CDR3 DNA, 51 bases in frame from base 1. Sequences SEHNR (CDR1) and FQNEAQ (CDR2) are obtained from the germline V gene (reference sequence). V lost 5 bases and J lost 0 bases, and the count of bases not matched to a germline gene is 9. The data were also submitted as part of a second study, on yellow fever vaccine responses in identical twins. The second study, in turn, reports: According to the authors, the vaccine-induced T cell response in identical twins seemed to be partly convergent and partly specific to each individual. In the study, vaccine-responding T cell clones were precisely tracked in identical twins.

The source material was CD4+ T cells sorted from blood. The sequence came from a woman between 18 and 29 years old in good health. The V gene is TRBV7-9 and the J gene is TRBJ1-4, and 7 junctional nucleotides match TRBD1. The base sequence is TGTGCCAGCAGCGGGGGAAACAGGGGTGCAACTAATGAAAAACTGTTTTTT. It is translated as CASSGGNRGATNEKLFF.